These T cell receptor beta chains were read from a single sample in a study of shared clonotypes between healthy human individuals. Some clones are missing from TCRdb's copy, which holds only in-frame ones; the method was immunoSEQ multiplex PCR. The sample shows fewer than 850,000 clones, about 90% of them seen only once. The source material was memory CD8+ T cells from PBMCs. Receptors were obtained from a man aged 18 to 30 in good health. Some clones in this sample may be carry-over from other donors' samples. Both conserved end residues are part of each CDR3. The order of the fields is CDR3 protein, CDR3 DNA, V gene, J gene, D gene, clone size. D genes are given only for firm matches. Expanded clones are given a class, and other clones once, few, many or no size at all.

CDR3aa: CASSPPFLRGGAQETQYF
CDR3nt: TGTGCCAGCTCACCACCGTTTTTGAGAGGGGGGGCCCAAGAGACCCAGTACTTC
v_gene: TRBV18
j_gene: TRBJ2-5
d_gene: NA
abundance: NA

CDR3aa: CASSLTGTDYEQYF
CDR3nt: TGTGCCAGCAGCCTGACGGGGACGGATTACGAGCAGTACTTC
v_gene: TRBV28
j_gene: TRBJ2-7
d_gene: NA
abundance: once

CDR3aa: CASSLVPESDFYEQYF
CDR3nt: TGTGCCAGCAGCTTGGTACCGGAGAGCGATTTTTACGAGCAGTACTTC
v_gene: TRBV5-4
j_gene: TRBJ2-7
d_gene: NA
abundance: NA

CDR3aa: CASRISYEQYF
CDR3nt: TGCGCCAGCAGGATATCCTACGAGCAGTACTTC
v_gene: TRBV5-1
j_gene: TRBJ2-7
d_gene: NA
abundance: NA

CDR3aa: CASSHMTDYEQYF
CDR3nt: TGTGCCAGCAGCCACATGACCGACTACGAGCAGTACTTC
v_gene: TRBV11-2
j_gene: TRBJ2-7
d_gene: NA
abundance: NA

CDR3aa: CASSYQLPGQGGETQYF
CDR3nt: TGTGCCAGCAGTTACCAATTACCGGGACAGGGTGGAGAGACCCAGTACTTC
v_gene: TRBV27
j_gene: TRBJ2-5
d_gene: TRBD1
abundance: NA

CDR3aa: CASSERGTTDNEQFF
CDR3nt: TGTGCCAGCAGCGAGCGGGGGACAACCGACAATGAGCAGTTCTTC
v_gene: TRBV9
j_gene: TRBJ2-1
d_gene: TRBD2
abundance: NA

CDR3aa: CSVRGDRPYTQYF
CDR3nt: TGCAGCGTCCGAGGGGACAGGCCCTATACGCAGTATTTT
v_gene: TRBV29-1
j_gene: TRBJ2-3
d_gene: TRBD1
abundance: NA

CDR3aa: CASSRIPRGEETQYF
CDR3nt: TGCGCCAGCAGCCGAATACCCAGGGGAGAGGAGACCCAGTACTTC
v_gene: TRBV4-1
j_gene: TRBJ2-5
d_gene: NA
abundance: NA

CDR3aa: CASSVLDGGPETQYF
CDR3nt: TGTGCCAGCAGCGTACTGGATGGAGGTCCAGAGACCCAGTACTTC
v_gene: TRBV9
j_gene: TRBJ2-5
d_gene: NA
abundance: NA

CDR3aa: CAISEYVEEQYF
CDR3nt: TGTGCCATCAGTGAGTACGTTGAGGAGCAGTACTTC
v_gene: TRBV10-3
j_gene: TRBJ2-7
d_gene: NA
abundance: once

CDR3aa: CASSFGQGNTIYF
CDR3nt: TGTGCCAGCAGCTTCGGACAGGGAAACACCATATATTTT
v_gene: TRBV5-6
j_gene: TRBJ1-3
d_gene: NA
abundance: NA

CDR3aa: CATSTGLAGIYEQYF
CDR3nt: TGTGCCACCAGCACGGGACTAGCGGGAATCTACGAGCAGTACTTC
v_gene: TRBV15
j_gene: TRBJ2-7
d_gene: TRBD2
abundance: NA

CDR3aa: CASRKTEYEQYF
CDR3nt: TGTGCCAGCAGAAAGACAGAATACGAGCAGTACTTC
v_gene: TRBV7-9
j_gene: TRBJ2-7
d_gene: NA
abundance: NA

CDR3aa: CASNNHHEQFF
CDR3nt: TGTGCCAGTAATAATCATCATGAGCAGTTCTTC
v_gene: TRBV19
j_gene: TRBJ2-1
d_gene: NA
abundance: NA

CDR3aa: CAKRGNTEAFF
CDR3nt: TGTGCCAAAAGGGGGAACACTGAAGCTTTCTTT
v_gene: TRBV2
j_gene: TRBJ1-1
d_gene: NA
abundance: NA

CDR3aa: CASSTRGSGNTIYF
CDR3nt: TGTGCCAGCAGCACCAGGGGCTCTGGAAACACCATATATTTT
v_gene: TRBV7-6
j_gene: TRBJ1-3
d_gene: NA
abundance: NA

CDR3aa: CASTILGTGGSETQYF
CDR3nt: TGTGCCAGCACCATTTTGGGGACAGGGGGCTCAGAGACCCAGTACTTC
v_gene: TRBV6-6
j_gene: TRBJ2-5
d_gene: TRBD1
abundance: NA

CDR3aa: CASGGSSYEQYF
CDR3nt: TGTGCCTCGGGCGGAAGCTCCTACGAGCAGTACTTC
v_gene: TRBV7-8
j_gene: TRBJ2-7
d_gene: NA
abundance: NA

CDR3aa: CASSPRAAPQETQYF
CDR3nt: TGTGCCAGTAGTCCCCGGGCAGCCCCCCAAGAGACCCAGTACTTC
v_gene: TRBV19
j_gene: TRBJ2-5
d_gene: NA
abundance: NA

CDR3aa: CASSQIAGFGLAGHNEQFF
CDR3nt: TGTGCCAGCAGTCAAATTGCCGGTTTTGGACTAGCGGGTCACAATGAGCAGTTCTTC
v_gene: TRBV2
j_gene: TRBJ2-1
d_gene: TRBD2
abundance: NA

CDR3aa: CATSRDRVASGELFF
CDR3nt: TGTGCCACCAGCAGAGATAGGGTAGCTTCCGGGGAGCTGTTTTTT
v_gene: TRBV15
j_gene: TRBJ2-2
d_gene: NA
abundance: NA

CDR3aa: CASSFISFNTGELFF
CDR3nt: TGTGCCAGCAGTTTTATCAGCTTTAACACCGGGGAGCTGTTTTTT
v_gene: TRBV28
j_gene: TRBJ2-2
d_gene: NA
abundance: NA

CDR3aa: CATSGSGTSNTEQFF
CDR3nt: TGTGCCACCAGCGGCTCCGGGACTAGCAACACTGAGCAGTTCTTC
v_gene: TRBV15
j_gene: TRBJ2-1
d_gene: TRBD2
abundance: NA

CDR3aa: CASRFGGDAYNEQFF
CDR3nt: TGTGCCAGCAGATTTGGCGGGGATGCCTACAATGAGCAGTTCTTC
v_gene: TRBV28
j_gene: TRBJ2-1
d_gene: NA
abundance: NA

CDR3aa: CASRITGSEQYF
CDR3nt: TGCGCCAGCAGAATTACAGGGTCCGAGCAGTACTTC
v_gene: TRBV5-1
j_gene: TRBJ2-7
d_gene: NA
abundance: NA

CDR3aa: CASSLGGAYNQPQHF
CDR3nt: TGTGCCAGCAGCTTGGGGGGGGCTTACAATCAGCCCCAGCATTTT
v_gene: TRBV11-1
j_gene: TRBJ1-5
d_gene: NA
abundance: NA

CDR3aa: CASSLSSLSGTKNTEAFF
CDR3nt: TGTGCCAGCAGCTTATCTTCCCTCTCCGGGACAAAGAACACTGAAGCTTTCTTT
v_gene: TRBV7-9
j_gene: TRBJ1-1
d_gene: NA
abundance: NA

CDR3aa: CASSQLTNGVDEQFF
CDR3nt: TGCGCCAGCAGCCAGCTGACAAATGGGGTCGATGAGCAGTTCTTC
v_gene: TRBV4-1
j_gene: TRBJ2-1
d_gene: NA
abundance: once

CDR3aa: CASSIYAGELFF
CDR3nt: TGTGCCAGCAGTATTTACGCCGGGGAGCTGTTTTTT
v_gene: TRBV27
j_gene: TRBJ2-2
d_gene: NA
abundance: NA

CDR3aa: CASSPRVGQETQYF
CDR3nt: TGTGCCAGCAGCCCTAGGGTTGGCCAAGAGACCCAGTACTTC
v_gene: TRBV11-2
j_gene: TRBJ2-5
d_gene: NA
abundance: NA

CDR3aa: CASSPRDTGNPYEQYF
CDR3nt: TGTGCCAGCTCACCCCGCGATACAGGGAATCCCTACGAGCAGTACTTC
v_gene: TRBV18
j_gene: TRBJ2-7
d_gene: NA
abundance: NA

CDR3aa: CASSTGTGEHQPQHF
CDR3nt: TGTGCCAGCAGCACAGGGACAGGGGAGCATCAGCCCCAGCATTTT
v_gene: TRBV7-9
j_gene: TRBJ1-5
d_gene: TRBD1
abundance: NA

CDR3aa: CASSLDFRGGFDEQYF
CDR3nt: TGTGCCAGCAGCTTAGATTTTAGGGGAGGTTTTGACGAGCAGTACTTC
v_gene: TRBV11-2
j_gene: TRBJ2-7
d_gene: NA
abundance: NA

CDR3aa: CASRPTGTGELFF
CDR3nt: TGCGCCAGCAGACCCACAGGGACCGGGGAGCTGTTTTTT
v_gene: TRBV4-3
j_gene: TRBJ2-2
d_gene: NA
abundance: NA

CDR3aa: CASSWAGTVSTDTQYF
CDR3nt: TGTGCCAGCAGCTGGGCCGGGACAGTTAGCACAGATACGCAGTATTTT
v_gene: TRBV5-4
j_gene: TRBJ2-3
d_gene: TRBD1
abundance: NA

CDR3aa: CASSLMGGNLYEQYF
CDR3nt: TGTGCCAGCAGCTTAATGGGCGGGAACTTATACGAGCAGTACTTC
v_gene: TRBV7-6
j_gene: TRBJ2-7
d_gene: NA
abundance: once

CDR3aa: CAWSSSAGQFVSGYTF
CDR3nt: TGTGCCTGGAGTTCCTCCGCTGGACAGTTCGTTTCAGGCTACACCTTC
v_gene: TRBV30
j_gene: TRBJ1-2
d_gene: NA
abundance: NA

CDR3aa: CASSSGTGTSGANVLTF
CDR3nt: TGTGCCAGCAGTTCTGGGACAGGGACCTCTGGGGCCAACGTCCTGACTTTC
v_gene: TRBV27
j_gene: TRBJ2-6
d_gene: TRBD1
abundance: NA

CDR3aa: CASSLLVGDNGAGVEQYF
CDR3nt: TGTGCCAGCAGCCTCCTAGTAGGGGATAATGGGGCGGGAGTCGAGCAGTACTTC
v_gene: TRBV28
j_gene: TRBJ2-7
d_gene: TRBD2
abundance: NA

CDR3aa: CASSVGTAGTYEQYF
CDR3nt: TGTGCCAGCAGCGTAGGGACAGCGGGCACCTACGAGCAGTACTTC
v_gene: TRBV9
j_gene: TRBJ2-7
d_gene: NA
abundance: NA

CDR3aa: CASSLAPAGEQYF
CDR3nt: TGTGCCAGCAGCTTGGCCCCGGCAGGCGAGCAGTACTTC
v_gene: TRBV5-5
j_gene: TRBJ2-7
d_gene: NA
abundance: NA

CDR3aa: CASNALRGNEKLFF
CDR3nt: TGTGCCAGCAACGCTTTGAGGGGTAATGAAAAACTGTTTTTT
v_gene: TRBV28
j_gene: TRBJ1-4
d_gene: NA
abundance: NA

CDR3aa: CASSPIENTEAFF
CDR3nt: TGTGCCAGCAGTCCCATCGAGAACACTGAAGCTTTCTTT
v_gene: TRBV27
j_gene: TRBJ1-1
d_gene: NA
abundance: NA

CDR3aa: CASSPDYNEQFF
CDR3nt: TGTGCCAGCAGCCCAGATTACAATGAGCAGTTCTTC
v_gene: TRBV14
j_gene: TRBJ2-1
d_gene: NA
abundance: NA

CDR3aa: CASSQAGTSGRMYNEQFF
CDR3nt: TGCGCCAGCAGCCAGGCCGGGACTAGCGGGAGAATGTACAATGAGCAGTTCTTC
v_gene: TRBV4-1
j_gene: TRBJ2-1
d_gene: TRBD2
abundance: NA

CDR3aa: CASSPSPWGLAGNNEQFF
CDR3nt: TGTGCCAGCAGTCCCTCCCCCTGGGGACTAGCGGGAAACAATGAGCAGTTCTTC
v_gene: TRBV27
j_gene: TRBJ2-1
d_gene: TRBD2
abundance: NA

CDR3aa: CASSLRPLGRLNTEAFF
CDR3nt: TGTGCCAGCAGTTTACGTCCATTGGGCAGGTTGAACACTGAAGCTTTCTTT
v_gene: TRBV27
j_gene: TRBJ1-1
d_gene: NA
abundance: NA

CDR3aa: CASSFNGQGVGYTF
CDR3nt: TGTGCCAGCAGTTTTAACGGACAGGGAGTCGGCTACACCTTC
v_gene: TRBV27
j_gene: TRBJ1-2
d_gene: TRBD1
abundance: NA

CDR3aa: CASSLWRSGPPKNIQYF
CDR3nt: TGTGCCAGCAGTTTATGGCGTTCGGGGCCTCCAAAAAACATTCAGTACTTC
v_gene: TRBV28
j_gene: TRBJ2-4
d_gene: NA
abundance: NA

CDR3aa: CASSFWTSGNNEQFF
CDR3nt: TGCGCCAGCAGCTTCTGGACTAGCGGGAACAATGAGCAGTTCTTC
v_gene: TRBV5-1
j_gene: TRBJ2-1
d_gene: TRBD2
abundance: once

CDR3aa: CASSLDRGLFFGQYF
CDR3nt: TGTGCCAGCAGCTTGGACAGGGGGCTTTTTTTCGGGCAGTACTTC
v_gene: TRBV5-4
j_gene: TRBJ2-7
d_gene: TRBD1
abundance: once